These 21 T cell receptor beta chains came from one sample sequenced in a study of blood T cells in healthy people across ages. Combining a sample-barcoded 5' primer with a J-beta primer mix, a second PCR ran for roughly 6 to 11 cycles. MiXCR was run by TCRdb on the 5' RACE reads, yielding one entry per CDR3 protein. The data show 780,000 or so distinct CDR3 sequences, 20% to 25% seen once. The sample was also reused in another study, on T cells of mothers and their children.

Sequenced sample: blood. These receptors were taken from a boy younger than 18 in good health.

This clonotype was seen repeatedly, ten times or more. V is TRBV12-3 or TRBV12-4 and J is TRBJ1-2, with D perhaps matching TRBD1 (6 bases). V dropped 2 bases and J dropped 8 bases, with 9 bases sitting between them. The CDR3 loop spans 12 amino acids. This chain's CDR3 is CASSLRGLGYTF. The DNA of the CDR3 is TGTGCCAGCAGTTTAAGGGGGTTGGGCTACACCTTC.

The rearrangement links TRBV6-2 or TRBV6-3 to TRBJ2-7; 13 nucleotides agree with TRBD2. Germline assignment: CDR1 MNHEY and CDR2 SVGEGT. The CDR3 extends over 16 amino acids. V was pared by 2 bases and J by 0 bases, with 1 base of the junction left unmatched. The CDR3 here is CASSYRTSGSSYEQYF. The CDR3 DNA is TGTGCCAGCAGTTACCGGACTAGCGGGAGCTCCTACGAGCAGTACTTC.

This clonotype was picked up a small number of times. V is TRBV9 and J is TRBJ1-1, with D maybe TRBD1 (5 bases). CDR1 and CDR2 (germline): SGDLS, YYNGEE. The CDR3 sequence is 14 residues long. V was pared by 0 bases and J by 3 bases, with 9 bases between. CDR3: CASSVVLGDTEAFF. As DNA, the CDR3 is TGTGCCAGCAGCGTAGTCCTAGGGGACACTGAAGCTTTCTTT. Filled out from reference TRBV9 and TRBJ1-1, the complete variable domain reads DSGVTQTPKHLITATGQRVTLRCSPRSGDLSVYWYQQSLDQGLQFLIQYYNGEERAKGNILERFSAQQFPDLHSELNLSSLELGDSALYFCASSVVLGDTEAFFGQGTRLTVV.

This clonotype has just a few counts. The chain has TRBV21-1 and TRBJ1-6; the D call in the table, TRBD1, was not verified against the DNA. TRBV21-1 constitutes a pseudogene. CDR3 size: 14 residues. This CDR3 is CASSQHRLNSPLHF. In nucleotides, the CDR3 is TGTGCCAGCAGCCAGCACAGGCTCAATTCACCCCTCCACTTT.

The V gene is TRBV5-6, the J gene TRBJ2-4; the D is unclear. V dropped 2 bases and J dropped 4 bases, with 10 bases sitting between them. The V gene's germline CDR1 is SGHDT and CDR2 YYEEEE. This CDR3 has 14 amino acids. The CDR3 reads CASSFTGRKNIQYF. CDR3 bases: TGTGCCAGCAGCTTCACGGGCAGGAAAAACATTCAGTACTTC.

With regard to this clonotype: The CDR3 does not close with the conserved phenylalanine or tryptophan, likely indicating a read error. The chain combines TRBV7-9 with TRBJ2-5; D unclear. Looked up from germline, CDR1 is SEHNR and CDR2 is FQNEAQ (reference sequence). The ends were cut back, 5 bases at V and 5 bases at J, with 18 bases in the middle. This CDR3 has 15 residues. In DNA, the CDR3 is TGTGCCAGCAGCAACCCCTTAAGGGTTCAGGAGACCCAGTACCTC. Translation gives CASSNPLRVQETQYL.

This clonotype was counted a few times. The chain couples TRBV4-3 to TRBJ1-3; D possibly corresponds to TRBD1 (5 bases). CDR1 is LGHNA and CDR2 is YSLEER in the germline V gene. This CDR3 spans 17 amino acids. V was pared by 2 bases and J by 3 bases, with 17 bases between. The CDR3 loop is CASSQRLRDQIGNTIYF. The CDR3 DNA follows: TGCGCCAGCAGCCAAAGATTGAGGGACCAGATTGGAAACACCATATATTTT.

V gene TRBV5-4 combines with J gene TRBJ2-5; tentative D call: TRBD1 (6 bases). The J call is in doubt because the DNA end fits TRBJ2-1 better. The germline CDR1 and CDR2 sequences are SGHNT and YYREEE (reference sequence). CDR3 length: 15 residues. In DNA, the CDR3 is TGTGCCAGCAGCTTGGGTGGGCTAGCAGGGGATGAGCAGTTCTTC. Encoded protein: CASSLGGLAGDEQFF.

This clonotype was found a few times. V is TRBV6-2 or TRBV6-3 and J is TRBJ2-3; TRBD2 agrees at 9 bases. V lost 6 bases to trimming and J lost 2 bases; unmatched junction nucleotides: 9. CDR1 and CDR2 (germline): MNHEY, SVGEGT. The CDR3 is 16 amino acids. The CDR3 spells CASRGTREGYTDTQYF. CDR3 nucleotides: TGTGCCAGCAGAGGGACGCGGGAGGGCTACACAGATACGCAGTATTTT.

CDR3 sequence: CASSTQRERTDTQYF. As DNA, the CDR3 is TGTGCCAGCAGCACCCAGCGGGAACGCACAGATACGCAGTATTTT. The chain combines TRBV9 with TRBJ2-3, with TRBD2 matching over 7 bases. The V gene end was trimmed by 4 bases and the J gene end by 1 base; junction bases not matched to a gene: 6. The CDR3 loop spans 15 amino acids. Per the germline V gene, CDR1 is SGDLS and CDR2 is YYNGEE. Looking up the rest from reference TRBV9 and TRBJ2-3 gives the full variable domain: DSGVTQTPKHLITATGQRVTLRCSPRSGDLSVYWYQQSLDQGLQFLIQYYNGEERAKGNILERFSAQQFPDLHSELNLSSLELGDSALYFCASSTQRERTDTQYFGPGTRLTVL.

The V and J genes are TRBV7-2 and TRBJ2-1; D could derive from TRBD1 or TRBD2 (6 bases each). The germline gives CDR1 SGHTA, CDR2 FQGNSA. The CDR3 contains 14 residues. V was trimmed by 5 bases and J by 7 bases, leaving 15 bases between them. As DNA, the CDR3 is TGTGCCAGCAGCGGGCGCCAGGGGAGGAATGAGCAGTTCTTC. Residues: CASSGRQGRNEQFF.

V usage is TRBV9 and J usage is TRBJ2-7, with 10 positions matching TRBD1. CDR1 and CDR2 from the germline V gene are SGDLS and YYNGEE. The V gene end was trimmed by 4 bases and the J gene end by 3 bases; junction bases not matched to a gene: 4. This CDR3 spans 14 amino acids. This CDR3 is CASSIGTGVYEQYF. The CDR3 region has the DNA TGTGCCAGCAGCATCGGGACAGGGGTCTACGAGCAGTACTTC.

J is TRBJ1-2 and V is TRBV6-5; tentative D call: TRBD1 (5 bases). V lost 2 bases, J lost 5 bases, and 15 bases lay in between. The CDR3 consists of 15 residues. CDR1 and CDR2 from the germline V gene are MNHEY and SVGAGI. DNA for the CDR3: TGTGCCAGCAGTTACCAGGGCCCATCTCGGTATGGCTACACCTTC. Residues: CASSYQGPSRYGYTF.

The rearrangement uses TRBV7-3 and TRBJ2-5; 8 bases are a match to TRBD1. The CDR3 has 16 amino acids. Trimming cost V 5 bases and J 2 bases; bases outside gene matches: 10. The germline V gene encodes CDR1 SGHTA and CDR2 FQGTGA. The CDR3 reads CASSAGQGGGQETQYF. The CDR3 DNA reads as TGTGCCAGCAGCGCCGGACAGGGTGGAGGACAAGAGACCCAGTACTTC.

CDR3 sequence: CASSSHTGLAGETQYF. The CDR3 DNA reads TGTGCCAGCAGCAGCCACACGGGACTAGCGGGTGAGACCCAGTACTTC. The chain has TRBV6-6 and TRBJ2-5; TRBD2 agrees at 12 bases. CDR1 and CDR2 (germline): MNHNY, SVGAGI (reference sequence). The CDR3 runs 16 residues. V shed 6 bases and J 5 bases; nucleotides not matched to a gene: 10.

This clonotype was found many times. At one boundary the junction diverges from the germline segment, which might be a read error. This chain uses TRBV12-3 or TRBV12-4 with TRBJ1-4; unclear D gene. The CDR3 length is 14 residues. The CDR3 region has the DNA TGCGCCAGCAGCTTCAGAGCAACTAATGAAAAACTGTTTTTT. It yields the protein CASSFRATNEKLFF.

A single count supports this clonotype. The CDR3 bases are TGCAGTGCTAGTTGGGGGGGTGAGGACTACGAGCAGTACTTC. Amino acid sequence: CSASWGGEDYEQYF. The chain links TRBV20-1 to TRBJ2-5; 7 nucleotides align to TRBD2. The J call may be in error: the DNA end matches TRBJ2-7 better. The CDR3 has 14 amino acids. The V gene's germline CDR1 is DFQATT and CDR2 SNEGSKA (reference sequence).

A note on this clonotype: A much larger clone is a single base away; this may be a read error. CDR3 residues: CASILGSSGSTDTQYF. The DNA of the CDR3 is TGCGCCAGCATCTTGGGTTCCAGCGGGAGCACAGATACGCAGTATTTT. The chain links TRBV5-1 to TRBJ2-3, with a possible D match to TRBD2 (6 bases). The CDR3 extends over 16 amino acids. Germline CDR1 reads SGHRS; CDR2 reads YFSETQ.

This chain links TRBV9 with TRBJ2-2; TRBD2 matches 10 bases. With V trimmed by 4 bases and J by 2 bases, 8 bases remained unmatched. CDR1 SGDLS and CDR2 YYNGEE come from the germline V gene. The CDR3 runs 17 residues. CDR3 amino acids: CASSNPAGGPNTGELFF. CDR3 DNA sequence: TGTGCCAGCAGCAATCCAGCGGGGGGGCCAAACACCGGGGAGCTGTTTTTT.

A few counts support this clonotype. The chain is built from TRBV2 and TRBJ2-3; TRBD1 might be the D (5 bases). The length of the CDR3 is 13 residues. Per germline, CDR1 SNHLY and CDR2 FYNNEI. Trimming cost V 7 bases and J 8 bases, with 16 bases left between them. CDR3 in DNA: TGTGCCAGCAACGTCGAGCAGGGCGGTACGCAGTATTTT. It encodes CASNVEQGGTQYF.

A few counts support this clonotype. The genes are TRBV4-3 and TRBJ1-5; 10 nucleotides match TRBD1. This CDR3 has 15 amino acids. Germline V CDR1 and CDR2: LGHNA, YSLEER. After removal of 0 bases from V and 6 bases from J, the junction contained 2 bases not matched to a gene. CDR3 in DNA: TGCGCCAGCAGCCAAGATCGGACAGGGGGTCAGCCCCAGCATTTT. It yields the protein CASSQDRTGGQPQHF.